Each of the 23 T cell receptor beta chains below was sequenced from the same sample in a study of molecular identifiers for immune sequencing clone quantification. TCRdb re-analysed the PCR reads in MiXCR, keeping a single row per CDR3 protein. The data hold some 65,000 distinct CDR3 sequences, with around a sixth observed a single time. Sequences were obtained from naive CD8+ T cells from blood, with Jurkat cell RNA spiked in. Regarding subset: FACS-sorted CD8+CD4-CCR7+CD45RA+ naive T cells. These receptors were obtained from a human donor in good health. Some libraries in this study had Jurkat cell RNA spiked in.

This clonotype has just a few counts. V is TRBV7-9 and J is TRBJ1-4; the D is unclear. Trimming cost V 5 bases and J 4 bases, with 14 bases left between them. The CDR3 extends over 15 amino acids. Germline CDR1 SEHNR, CDR2 FQNEAQ (reference sequence). The CDR3 sequence is CASSRAMAVNEKLFF. The CDR3 coding sequence is TGTGCCAGCAGCCGAGCTATGGCAGTTAATGAAAAACTGTTTTTT.

The table lists this clonotype with many counts. The chain is built from TRBV30 and TRBJ2-7; D is possibly TRBD1 (6 bases). Between the trimmed V and J ends, which lost 5 bases and 3 bases, there was a span of 8 bases. The germline gives CDR1 GTSNPN, CDR2 SVGIG (reference sequence). The CDR3 covers 11 residues. In DNA, the CDR3 is TGTGCCTGGTCGGACAGCTACGAGCAGTACTTC. It is translated as CAWSDSYEQYF.

This clonotype was seen repeatedly, ten times or more. The chain carries TRBV20-1 and TRBJ2-1; D unclear. The CDR3 sequence is 14 residues long. Trimming took 2 bases from V and 0 from J, leaving 8 bases between them. Germline lookup yields CDR1 DFQATT and CDR2 SNEGSKA (reference sequence). This CDR3 is CSARLGFSYNEQFF. DNA of the CDR3: TGCAGTGCTAGATTGGGATTCTCCTACAATGAGCAGTTCTTC.

This clonotype was counted ten times or more. V usage is TRBV7-9 and J usage is TRBJ2-7; possibly TRBD2 for D (6 bases). CDR1 and CDR2 from the germline V gene are SEHNR and FQNEAQ (reference sequence). Trimming cost V 3 bases and J 2 bases, with 11 bases left between them. This CDR3 spans 14 amino acids. The CDR3 spells CASSLGGLTYEQYF. CDR3 in DNA: TGTGCCAGCAGCTTGGGGGGTCTGACCTACGAGCAGTACTTC.

This clonotype was found many times. J is TRBJ2-7 and V is TRBV7-2; D unclear. CDR3 length: 14 amino acids. In germline, CDR1 is SGHTA, CDR2 FQGNSA. Trimming shortened V by 5 bases and J by 5 bases, and 16 bases separated the two germline ends. This CDR3 is CASSRRTRQHEQYF. CDR3 DNA sequence: TGTGCCAGCAGCCGGCGGACCCGCCAGCACGAGCAGTACTTC.

This clonotype was observed once. This may arise from a read error, as a much more abundant clone is one base away. This chain uses TRBV2 with TRBJ2-3; D gene unclear. Trimming took off 6 bases at V and 0 bases at J, with 13 bases between the two ends. The CDR3 totals 15 residues. CDR1 and CDR2 (germline): SNHLY, FYNNEI. CDR3 loop: CASRPEWGSTDTQYF. CDR3 DNA: TGTGCCAGCAGGCCCGAGTGGGGAAGCACAGATACGCAGTATTTT.

For this clonotype: A much larger clone is a single base away; this may be a read error. This sequence joins TRBV20-1 and TRBJ2-1; D perhaps matches TRBD2 (7 bases). Germline V gene lookup returns CDR1 DFQATT and CDR2 SNEGSKA (reference sequence). The CDR3 is 15 residues long. The CDR3: CSANGGASSYNERFF. The CDR3 DNA is TGCAGTGCAAATGGGGGGGCGAGCTCCTACAATGAGCGGTTCTTC.

This clonotype was counted at least ten times. V usage is TRBV19 and J usage is TRBJ1-1, with D perhaps TRBD1 (5 bases). Trimming took 4 bases from V and 6 from J, leaving 15 bases between them. The germline V gene encodes CDR1 LNHDA and CDR2 SQIVND (reference sequence). This CDR3 has 14 amino acids. The CDR3 region has the DNA TGTGCCAGTAGTAGCCCGGGACCCGGGGCTGAAGCTTTCTTT. Its translation is CASSSPGPGAEAFF.

This clonotype occurred a few times. J is TRBJ2-7 and V is TRBV7-2; D gene uncertain. Germline values: CDR1 SGHTA, CDR2 FQGNSA. V lost 1 base, J lost 0 bases, and 7 bases lay in between. The CDR3 is 14 residues long. CDR3 region: CASSLGYNSYEQYF. The CDR3 DNA is TGTGCCAGCAGCTTAGGTTATAACTCCTACGAGCAGTACTTC. The full variable domain, completed using reference TRBV7-2 and TRBJ2-7, is GAGVSQSPSNKVTEKGKDVELRCDPISGHTALYWYRQSLGQGLEFLIYFQGNSAPDKSGLPSDRFSAERTGGSVSTLTIQRTQQEDSAVYLCASSLGYNSYEQYFGPGTRLTVT.

This clonotype was seen at least ten times. The chain recombines TRBV4-1 with TRBJ1-5; tentatively, D is TRBD1 (5 bases). This CDR3 region has 15 residues. Germline V CDR1 and CDR2: MGHRA, YSYEKL. V lost 0 bases and J lost 6, with 12 bases in between. In nucleotides, the CDR3 is TGCGCCAGCAGCCAAGATTGGCAGGGAGGTCAGCCCCAGCATTTT. Protein sequence: CASSQDWQGGQPQHF.

This clonotype was detected ten times or more. The chain combines TRBV7-9 with TRBJ2-7; possible D gene TRBD2, 6 bases. The CDR3 totals 15 residues. Trimming cost V 5 bases and J 5 bases, with 19 bases left between them. Germline CDR1 reads SEHNR; CDR2 reads FQNEAQ (reference sequence). CDR3 coding DNA: TGTGCCAGCAGCCCCGGCCCGGGAGCAATTCACGAGCAGTACTTC. Translating it yields CASSPGPGAIHEQYF. Full variable domain (rest looked up from reference TRBV7-9 and TRBJ2-7): DTGVSQNPRHKITKRGQNVTFRCDPISEHNRLYWYRQTLGQGPEFLTYFQNEAQLEKSRLLSDRFSAERPKGSFSTLEIQRTEQGDSAMYLCASSPGPGAIHEQYFGPGTRLTVT.

The CDR3 loop reads CSARDPTSGTYNEQFF. CDR3 DNA sequence: TGCAGTGCGCGGGACCCCACTAGCGGAACTTACAATGAGCAGTTCTTC. The chain links TRBV20-1 to TRBJ2-1; 8 bases are a match to TRBD2. CDR1 and CDR2 (germline): DFQATT, SNEGSKA (reference sequence). V shed 6 bases, J shed 4 bases, and the junction held 14 bases outside the gene matches. CDR3 length equals 16 residues.

The chain links TRBV11-3 to TRBJ2-1; 7 nucleotides agree with TRBD1. Trimming removed 5 bases from V and 9 bases from J; junction bases left unmatched: 1. The length of the CDR3 is 11 residues. Germline-derived CDR1 and CDR2 are SGHNT and YENEEA. The CDR3 region is CASSQGVEQFF. The CDR3 region has the DNA TGTGCCAGCAGCCAGGGGGTTGAGCAGTTCTTC. Full variable domain (outside the CDR3, taken from reference TRBV11-3 and TRBJ2-1): EAGVVQSPRYKIIEKKQPVAFWCNPISGHNTLYWYLQNLGQGPELLIRYENEEAVDDSQLPKDRFSAERLKGVDSTLKIQPAELGDSAVYLCASSQGVEQFFGPGTRLTVL.

The CDR3, as DNA: TGTGCCAGCAGCTTAGAAGGTAGCACAGATACGCAGTATTTT. Its protein product is CASSLEGSTDTQYF. The V gene is TRBV7-6, the J gene TRBJ2-3; D not resolved. The CDR3 is made up of 14 amino acids. Germline values: CDR1 SGHVS, CDR2 FNYEAQ. Trimming left V 1 base short and J 0 bases short, with 5 bases between. The full variable domain, in which reference TRBV7-6 and TRBJ2-3 provide the parts outside the CDR3, is GAGVSQSPRYKVTKRGQDVALRCDPISGHVSLYWYRQALGQGPEFLTYFNYEAQQDKSGLPNDRFSAERPEGSISTLTIQRTEQRDSAMYRCASSLEGSTDTQYFGPGTRLTVL.

The sample holds many counts of this clonotype. The V call is TRBV19, the J call TRBJ1-1; a possible D gene is TRBD1 (5 bases). Germline V gene sequence: CDR1 LNHDA, CDR2 SQIVND (reference sequence). Trimming removed 2 bases from V and 6 bases from J, with 22 bases in between. This CDR3 region has 17 residues. CDR3 residues: CASSIRGGEGEGAEAFF. The CDR3 DNA follows: TGTGCCAGTAGTATAAGGGGTGGAGAGGGAGAAGGGGCTGAAGCTTTCTTT.

There are many counts of this clonotype. J is TRBJ2-3 and V is TRBV7-6; possibly TRBD2 for D (6 bases). The CDR3 spans 13 residues. Germline loops: CDR1 SGHVS, CDR2 FNYEAQ. Trimming stripped 1 base from V and 5 bases from J, with 7 bases between. As DNA, the CDR3 is TGTGCCAGCAGCTTAGGGGGGGAAGATACGCAGTATTTT. Its protein is CASSLGGEDTQYF.

This chain connects TRBV20-1 to TRBJ2-3; 11 nucleotides agree with TRBD2. J was trimmed by 2 bases and V by 3 bases; bases with no gene match: 4. The CDR3 totals 15 residues. Germline V lookup: CDR1 DFQATT, CDR2 SNEGSKA (reference sequence). As DNA, the CDR3 is TGCAGTGCTAGGGCGGGACTAGCGGTCACAGATACGCAGTATTTT. Protein: CSARAGLAVTDTQYF.

This clonotype was seen repeatedly, ten times or more. This sequence joins TRBV20-1 and TRBJ2-1, with D maybe TRBD2 (5 bases). Germline V gene lookup returns CDR1 DFQATT and CDR2 SNEGSKA (reference sequence). The CDR3 extends over 14 amino acids. V lost 1 base and J 7 bases, leaving 14 bases between the germline ends. CDR3 nucleotide sequence: TGCAGTGCTAGAGTCGGGGTGGGATTTAATGAGCAGTTCTTC. As protein: CSARVGVGFNEQFF.

Many counts were recorded for this clonotype. This chain joins TRBV4-2 and TRBJ2-7; D gene uncertain. Trimming removed 0 bases at V and 0 bases at J, with 6 bases between. CDR3 size: 14 residues. Per the germline V gene, CDR1 is LGHNA and CDR2 is YNFKEQ. The CDR3 bases are TGTGCCAGCAGCCAAGAAGCGAGCTCCTACGAGCAGTACTTC. It yields the protein CASSQEASSYEQYF.

This clonotype was seen many times. This chain uses TRBV6-5 with TRBJ2-3; a weak D match, TRBD2 (5 bases). The CDR3 is 14 amino acids. Germline V CDR1 and CDR2: MNHEY, SVGAGI. Between the trimmed V and J ends, which lost 6 bases and 1 base, there was a span of 11 bases. The CDR3 DNA is TGTGCCAGCAGGTACGGGATTGGCACAGATACGCAGTATTTT. Amino acids: CASRYGIGTDTQYF.

On this clonotype itself: This may come from a read error, since a much larger clone is one base off. The rearrangement joins TRBV9 to TRBJ2-7, with a tentative D call TRBD2 (5 bases). CDR1 SGDLS and CDR2 YYNGEE come from the germline V gene. CDR3 length: 13 residues. The DNA of the CDR3 is TGTGCCAGCTGCGTAGAGGCGGGCTACGAGCAGTACTTC. As protein: CASCVEAGYEQYF.

This clonotype was seen many times. V gene TRBV7-9 combines with J gene TRBJ2-3; 8 bases line up with TRBD1. The CDR3 runs 15 residues. From germline, CDR1 is SEHNR and CDR2 FQNEAQ (reference sequence). V shed 5 bases, J shed 1 base, and the junction held 5 bases outside the gene matches. CDR3: CASSVGTGGTDTQYF. The CDR3 nucleotides read TGTGCCAGCAGCGTCGGGACAGGCGGCACAGATACGCAGTATTTT.

This clonotype has just a few counts. With a much larger clone just one base away, this may be a read error. The gene calls are TRBV20-1 and TRBJ1-4; a possible D gene is TRBD1 (6 bases). Germline V gene sequence: CDR1 DFQATT, CDR2 SNEGSKA (reference sequence). The CDR3 has 11 amino acids. CDR3 DNA sequence: TGCAGTGCAAGACAGGAGGAAAATCTGTTTTTT. Translation: CSARQEENLFF.